One sample yielded the 2 T cell receptor beta chains listed below, sequenced in a study of T cell clones after liver transplantation. Assay used: immunoSEQ multiplex PCR; TCRdb lists only in-frame clones, some missing. The sample includes tens of thousands of clones, around 80% seen only once; the top ten take 2% to 2.5%. Sample: CD4+ T cells from blood, taken less than 50 months after liver transplant. Source of these receptors: a human patient who received a liver transplant. Some of the T cells might come from the graft donor.

This chain connects TRBV7-2 to TRBJ2-2; maybe TRBD2 (5 bases). The V end lost 2 bases, the J end lost 0 bases, and 7 bases lay between the germline ends. CDR1 and CDR2 (germline): SGHTA, FQGNSA. CDR3 length equals 15 residues. In DNA form, the CDR3 reads TGTGCCAGCAGCTTAACGGGAACGAACACCGGGGAGCTGTTTTTT. This translates into CASSLTGTNTGELFF.

The V gene is TRBV30, the J gene TRBJ2-3, with a possible D match to TRBD2 (6 bases). This CDR3 spans 17 amino acids. The germline gives CDR1 GTSNPN, CDR2 SVGIG (reference sequence). The V gene lost 3 bases and the J gene lost 2 bases, with 21 bases spanning the gap. CDR3 residues: CAWSEPGVGLDTDTQYF. CDR3 DNA: TGTGCCTGGAGCGAGCCGGGAGTAGGGTTGGACACAGATACGCAGTATTTT.